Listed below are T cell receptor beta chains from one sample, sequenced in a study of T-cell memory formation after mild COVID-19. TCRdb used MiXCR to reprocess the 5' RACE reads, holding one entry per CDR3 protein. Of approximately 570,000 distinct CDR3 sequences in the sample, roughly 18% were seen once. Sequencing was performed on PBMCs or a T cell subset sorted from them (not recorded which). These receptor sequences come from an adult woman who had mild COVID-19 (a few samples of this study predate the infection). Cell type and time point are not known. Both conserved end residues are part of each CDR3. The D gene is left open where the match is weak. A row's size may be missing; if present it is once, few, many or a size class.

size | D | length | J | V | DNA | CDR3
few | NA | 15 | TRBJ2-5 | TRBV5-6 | TGTGCCAGCAGCTTCCTCCTCGACAGTCAAGAGACCCAGTACTTC | CASSFLLDSQETQYF
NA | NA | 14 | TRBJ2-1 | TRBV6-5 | TGTGCCAGCAGTTACGGGGACTCCTACAATGAGCAGTTCTTC | CASSYGDSYNEQFF
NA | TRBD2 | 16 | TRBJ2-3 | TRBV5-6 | TGTGCCAGCAGCATCGCCGGGGGGACTAGCACAGATACGCAGTATTTT | CASSIAGGTSTDTQYF
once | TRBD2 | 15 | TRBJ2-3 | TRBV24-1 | TGTGCCACCCGTCAGGGAGCGGGAACCACAGATACGCAGTATTTT | CATRQGAGTTDTQYF
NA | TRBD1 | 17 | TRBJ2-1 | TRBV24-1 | TGTGCCACCAGTGATTCACCCGGGACAGATTCCTACAATGAGCAGTTCTTC | CATSDSPGTDSYNEQFF
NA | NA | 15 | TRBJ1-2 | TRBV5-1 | TGCGCCAGCAGCTTGGGATCTGCGGGAAAGTATGGCTACACCTTC | CASSLGSAGKYGYTF
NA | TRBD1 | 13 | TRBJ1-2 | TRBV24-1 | TGTGCCACCAGTGATCCCACAGGGGATGGCTACACCTTC | CATSDPTGDGYTF
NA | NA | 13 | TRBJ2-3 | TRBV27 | TGTGCCAGCAGTTTCACAACAGGAGATACGCAGTATTTT | CASSFTTGDTQYF
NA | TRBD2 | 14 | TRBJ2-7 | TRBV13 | TGTGCCAGCAGCGCTCGGGGGGTCTCCTACGAGCAGTACTTC | CASSARGVSYEQYF
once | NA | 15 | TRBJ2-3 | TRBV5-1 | TGCGCCAGCAGCTTGGGTTCGGGGGCCACAGATACGCAGTATTTT | CASSLGSGATDTQYF
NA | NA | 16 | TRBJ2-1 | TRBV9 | TGTGCCAGCAGCGTAGTGTATGTTAGCGGATACAATGAGCAGTTCTTC | CASSVVYVSGYNEQFF
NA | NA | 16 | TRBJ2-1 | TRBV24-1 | TGTGCCACCAGTGACCCCGGACAGCCTTCCTACAATGAGCAGTTCTTC | CATSDPGQPSYNEQFF
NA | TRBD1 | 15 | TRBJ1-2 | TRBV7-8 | TGTGCCAGCAGAACTGACAGGGCCACAATCTATGGCTACACCTTC | CASRTDRATIYGYTF
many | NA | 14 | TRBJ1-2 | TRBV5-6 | TGTGCCAGCAGCTTTCCGGGGGGGCACTATGGCTACACCTTC | CASSFPGGHYGYTF
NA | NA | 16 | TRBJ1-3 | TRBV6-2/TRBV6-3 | TGTGCCAGCAGCTCCCAACGACAGCTCTCTGGAAACACCATATATTTT | CASSSQRQLSGNTIYF
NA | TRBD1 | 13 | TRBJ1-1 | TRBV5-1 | TGCGCCAGCAGATCGGACAGGGGTAGTGAAGCTTTCTTT | CASRSDRGSEAFF
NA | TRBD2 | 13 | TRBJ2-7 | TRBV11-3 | TGTGCCAGCAGCGGTGGGGGGGACTACGAGCAGTACTTC | CASSGGGDYEQYF
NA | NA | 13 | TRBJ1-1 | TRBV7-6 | TGTGCCAGCAGGTTATCCGGGAACACTGAAGCTTTCTTT | CASRLSGNTEAFF
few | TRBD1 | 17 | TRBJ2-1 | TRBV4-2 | TGTGCCAGCAGCCAAGTTATCGGACAGGCAGCCTACAATGAGCAGTTCTTC | CASSQVIGQAAYNEQFF
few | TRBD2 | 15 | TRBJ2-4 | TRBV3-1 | TGTGCCAGCAGTCGAAGCGGGGTAGCCAAAAACATTCAGTACTTC | CASSRSGVAKNIQYF
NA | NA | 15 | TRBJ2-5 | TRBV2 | TGTGCCAGCAGTGAAGGGACTACGGGCTTAAATACCCAGTACTTC | CASSEGTTGLNTQYF
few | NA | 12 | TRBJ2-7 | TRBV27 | TGTGCCAGCAGTTTTGGTAGATCCGAGCAGTACTTC | CASSFGRSEQYF
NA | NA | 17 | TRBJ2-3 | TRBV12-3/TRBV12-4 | TGTGCCAGCCAGGCTTCTAGACTCGTGGTTGGGCCAGATACGCAGTATTTT | CASQASRLVVGPDTQYF
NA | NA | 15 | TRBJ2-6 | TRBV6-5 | TGTGCCAGCAGTTACGGTCCATCTGGGGCCAACGTCCTGACTTTC | CASSYGPSGANVLTF
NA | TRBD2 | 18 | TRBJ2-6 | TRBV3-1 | TGTGCCAGCAGCCAAGAACAACTAGCGGGAGCCGGGGCCAACGTCCTGACTTTC | CASSQEQLAGAGANVLTF
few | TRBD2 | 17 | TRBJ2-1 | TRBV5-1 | TGCGCCAGCAGCACCCGAACTAGCGACAGCTCCTACAATGAGCAGTTCTTC | CASSTRTSDSSYNEQFF
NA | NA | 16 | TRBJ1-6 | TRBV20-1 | TGCAGTGCTAGCGACTCGAGGCGAACCGGTAATTCACCCCTCCACTTT | CSASDSRRTGNSPLHF
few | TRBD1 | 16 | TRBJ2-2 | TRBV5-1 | TGCGCCAGCAGCTCACAGGGGTCGCCCAGCCCCGGGGAGCTGTTTTTT | CASSSQGSPSPGELFF
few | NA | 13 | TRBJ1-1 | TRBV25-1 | TGTGCCAGCAGTGAGGCGGGGGCAGGGAAAGCTTTCTTT | CASSEAGAGKAFF
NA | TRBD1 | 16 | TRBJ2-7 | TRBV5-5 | TGTGCCAGCAGCTTGGAAAGGTTTGGGACAGTCTACGAGCAGTACTTC | CASSLERFGTVYEQYF
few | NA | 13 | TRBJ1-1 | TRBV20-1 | TGCAGTGCCCCTTTCCAGCTGAACACTGAAGCTTTCTTT | CSAPFQLNTEAFF
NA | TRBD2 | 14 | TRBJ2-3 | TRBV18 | TGTGCCAGCTCACCGAGTCTAGCGGCCGCCCGAGGGTATTTT | CASSPSLAAARGYF
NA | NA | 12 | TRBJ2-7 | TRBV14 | TGTGCCAGCAGCCAAGCTCACTACGAGCAGTACTTC | CASSQAHYEQYF
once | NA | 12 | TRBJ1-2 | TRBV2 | TGTGCCAGCAGTGTAGGCAGCCGTGACTACACCTTC | CASSVGSRDYTF
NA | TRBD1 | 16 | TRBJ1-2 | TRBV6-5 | TGTGCCAGCAGTCCCTCCTGGGGACAGACTAACTATGGCTACACCTTC | CASSPSWGQTNYGYTF
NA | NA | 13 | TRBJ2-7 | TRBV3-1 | TGTGCCAGCAGCCGGGGGCCACTCTACGAGCAGTACTTC | CASSRGPLYEQYF
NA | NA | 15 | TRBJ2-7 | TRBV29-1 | TGCAGCGTTGAAATAACATCGACAGCCTCCTACGAGCAGTACTTC | CSVEITSTASYEQYF
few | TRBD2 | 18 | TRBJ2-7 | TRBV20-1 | TGCAGTGCTAGAGATGTAGGCCTAGCGGGACCATACACCTACGAGCAGTACTTC | CSARDVGLAGPYTYEQYF
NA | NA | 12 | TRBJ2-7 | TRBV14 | TGTGCCAGCAGCCCCATAGACTACGAGCAGTACTTC | CASSPIDYEQYF
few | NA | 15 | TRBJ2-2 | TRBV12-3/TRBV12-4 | TGTGCCAGCAGTTCCACTCTAGACTTTTACGGGGAGCTGTTTTTT | CASSSTLDFYGELFF
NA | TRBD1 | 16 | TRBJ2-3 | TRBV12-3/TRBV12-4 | TGTGCCAGCAGCCGAAATACAGGGGGACCCACAGATACGCAGTATTTT | CASSRNTGGPTDTQYF
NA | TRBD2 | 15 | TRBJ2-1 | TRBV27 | TGTGCCAGCAGGGTAGCGGGAGTTTATTTTAATGAGCAGTTCTTC | CASRVAGVYFNEQFF
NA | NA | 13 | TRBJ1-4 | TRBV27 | TGTGCCAGCAGTTTACATGGCCTCGAAAAACTGTTTTTT | CASSLHGLEKLFF
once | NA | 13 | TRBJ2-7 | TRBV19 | TGTGCCAGTAGTCGTCGCAGAACAGAGGAGCAGTACTTC | CASSRRRTEEQYF
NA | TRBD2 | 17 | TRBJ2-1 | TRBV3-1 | TGTGCCAGCAGCCTCCCGTCCGAACTAGCGGGTGGCAATGAGCAGTTCTTC | CASSLPSELAGGNEQFF